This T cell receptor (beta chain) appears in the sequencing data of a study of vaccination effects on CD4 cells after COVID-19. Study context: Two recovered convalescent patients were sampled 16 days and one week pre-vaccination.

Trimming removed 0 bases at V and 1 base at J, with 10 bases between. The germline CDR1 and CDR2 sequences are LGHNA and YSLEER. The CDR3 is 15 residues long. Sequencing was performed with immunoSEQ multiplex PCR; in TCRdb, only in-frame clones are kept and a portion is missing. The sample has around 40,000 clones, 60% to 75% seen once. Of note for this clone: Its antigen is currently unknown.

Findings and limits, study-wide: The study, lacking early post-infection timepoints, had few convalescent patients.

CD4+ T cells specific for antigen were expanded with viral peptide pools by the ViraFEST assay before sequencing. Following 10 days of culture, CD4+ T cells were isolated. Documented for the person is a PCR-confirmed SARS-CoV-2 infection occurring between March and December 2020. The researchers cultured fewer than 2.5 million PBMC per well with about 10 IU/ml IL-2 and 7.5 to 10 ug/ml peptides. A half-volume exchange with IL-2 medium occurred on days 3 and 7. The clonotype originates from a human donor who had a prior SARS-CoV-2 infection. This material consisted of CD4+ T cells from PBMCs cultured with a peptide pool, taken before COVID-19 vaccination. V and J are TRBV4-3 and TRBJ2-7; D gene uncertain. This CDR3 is CASSQDRILSYEQYF. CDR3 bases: TGCGCCAGCAGCCAAGATAGGATTTTGTCCTACGAGCAGTACTTC.